This T cell receptor (beta chain) was recovered during a study of blood T cell repertoires in COVID-19. V was pared by 1 base and J by 4 bases, with 5 bases of the junction left unmatched. The CDR3 has 16 residues. The V gene's germline CDR1 is SGHRS and CDR2 YFSETQ. This clone showed up just once. Using immunoSEQ multiplex PCR, the repertoire was profiled, and TCRdb retains in-frame clones only, with some absent. The sample holds 150,000 to 200,000 clones, approximately 79% seen once. This clonotype was sampled from a woman between 65 and 79 years old in a cohort exposed to, infected with or recovered from COVID-19 (not recorded which). The chain uses TRBV5-1 and TRBJ2-1; 10 bases agree with TRBD2. The material sequenced was PBMCs or T cells enriched from blood (not recorded which). The CDR3 here is CASSLPLAGAYNEQFF. CDR3 DNA: TGCGCCAGCAGCTTGCCCCTAGCGGGAGCATACAATGAGCAGTTCTTC.